This T cell receptor beta chain stems from a study of blood T cells in healthy people across ages. Each sample used at least 6.5 million PBMCs. This clonotype has a handful of counts. The antigen remains unidentified. Looked up from germline, CDR1 is MDHEN and CDR2 is SYDVKM. V gave up 6 bases and J gave up 0 bases, with 12 bases separating them. This CDR3 comprises 15 residues. Study outcomes and limitations: Estimated diversity across one million T cells was deemed an underestimate.

Sample-barcoded 5' priming and a J-beta primer mix drove a second PCR of roughly 7 to 11 cycles. Via MiXCR, TCRdb re-called the 5' RACE reads, giving one row per CDR3 protein. The sample contains about 720,000 distinct CDR3 sequences, 20% to 25% of which appear only once. Sequencing used blood. The chain joins TRBV28 to TRBJ2-1, with D perhaps TRBD2 (6 bases). The clonotype originates from an older man in good health. The CDR3 loop is CASSAGRSSYNEQFF. In nucleotides, the CDR3 is TGTGCCAGCAGCGCAGGGAGGAGCTCCTACAATGAGCAGTTCTTC.